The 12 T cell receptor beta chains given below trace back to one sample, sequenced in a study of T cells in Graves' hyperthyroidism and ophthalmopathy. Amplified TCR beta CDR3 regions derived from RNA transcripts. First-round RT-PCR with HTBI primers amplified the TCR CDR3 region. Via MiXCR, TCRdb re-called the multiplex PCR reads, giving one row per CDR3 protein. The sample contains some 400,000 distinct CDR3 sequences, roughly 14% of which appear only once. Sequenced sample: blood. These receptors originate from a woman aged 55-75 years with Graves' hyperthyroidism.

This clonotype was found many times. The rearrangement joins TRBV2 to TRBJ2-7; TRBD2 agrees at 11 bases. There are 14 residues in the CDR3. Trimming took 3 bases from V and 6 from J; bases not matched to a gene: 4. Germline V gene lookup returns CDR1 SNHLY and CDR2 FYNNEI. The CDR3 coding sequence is TGTGCCAGCAGTGAGCCTAGCGGGAGGATCGAGCAGTACTTC. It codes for CASSEPSGRIEQYF.

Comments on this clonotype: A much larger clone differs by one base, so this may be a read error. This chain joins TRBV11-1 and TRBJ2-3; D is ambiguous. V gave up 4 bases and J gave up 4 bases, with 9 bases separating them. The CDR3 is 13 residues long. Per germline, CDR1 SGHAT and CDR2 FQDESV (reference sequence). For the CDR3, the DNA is TGTGCCAGCAGCTCGGTGGACGCAGATACGCAGTATTTT. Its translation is CASSSVDADTQYF.

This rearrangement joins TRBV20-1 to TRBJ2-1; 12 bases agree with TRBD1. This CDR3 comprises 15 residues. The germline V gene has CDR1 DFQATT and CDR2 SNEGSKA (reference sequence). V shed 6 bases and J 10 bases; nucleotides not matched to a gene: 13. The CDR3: CSAAGQGALGDEQFF. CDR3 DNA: TGCAGTGCCGCGGGACAGGGGGCGCTGGGGGACGAGCAGTTCTTC.

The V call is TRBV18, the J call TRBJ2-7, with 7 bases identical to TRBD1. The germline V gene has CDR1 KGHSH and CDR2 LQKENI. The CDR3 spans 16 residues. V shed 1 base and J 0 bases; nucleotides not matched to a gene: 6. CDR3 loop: CASSPREGAYSYEQYF. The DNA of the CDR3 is TGTGCCAGCTCACCACGTGAGGGGGCCTACTCCTACGAGCAGTACTTC.

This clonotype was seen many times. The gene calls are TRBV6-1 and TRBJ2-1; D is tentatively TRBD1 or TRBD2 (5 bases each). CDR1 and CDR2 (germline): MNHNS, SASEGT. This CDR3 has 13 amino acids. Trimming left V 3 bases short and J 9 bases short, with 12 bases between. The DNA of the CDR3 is TGTGCCAGCAGTGATCGCGTGGGGGTTGAGCAGTTCTTC. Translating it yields CASSDRVGVEQFF.

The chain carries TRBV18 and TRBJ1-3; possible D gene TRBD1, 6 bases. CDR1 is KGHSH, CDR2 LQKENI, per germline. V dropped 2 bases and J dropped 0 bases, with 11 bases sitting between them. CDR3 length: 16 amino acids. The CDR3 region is CASSPAGEASGNTIYF. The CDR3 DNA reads TGTGCCAGCTCACCAGCAGGGGAGGCCTCTGGAAACACCATATATTTT.

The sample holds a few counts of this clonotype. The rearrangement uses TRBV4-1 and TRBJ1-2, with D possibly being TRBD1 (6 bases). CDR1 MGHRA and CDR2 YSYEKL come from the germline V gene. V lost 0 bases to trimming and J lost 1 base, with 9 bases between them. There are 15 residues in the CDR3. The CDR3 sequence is CASSQDRTDNYGYTF. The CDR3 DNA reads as TGCGCCAGCAGCCAAGATCGGACAGATAACTATGGCTACACCTTC.

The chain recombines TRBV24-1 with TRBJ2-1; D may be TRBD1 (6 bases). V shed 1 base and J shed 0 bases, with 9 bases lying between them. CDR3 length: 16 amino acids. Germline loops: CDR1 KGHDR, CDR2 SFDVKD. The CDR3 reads CATSDFRGSSYNEQFF. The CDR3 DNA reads TGTGCCACCAGTGATTTTAGGGGGAGCTCCTACAATGAGCAGTTCTTC.

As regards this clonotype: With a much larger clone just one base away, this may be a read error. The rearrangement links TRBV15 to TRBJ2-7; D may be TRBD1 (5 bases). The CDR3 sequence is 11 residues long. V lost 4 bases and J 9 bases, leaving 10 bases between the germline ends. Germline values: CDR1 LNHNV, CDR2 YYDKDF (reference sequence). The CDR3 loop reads CATSTRERQYF. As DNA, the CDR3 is TGTGCCACCAGCACCAGGGAACGGCAGTACTTC. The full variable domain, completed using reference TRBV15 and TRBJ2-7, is DAMVIQNPRYQVTQFGKPVTLSCSQTLNHNVMYWYQQKSSQAPKLLFHYYDKDFNNEADTPDNFQSRRPNTSFCFLDIRSPGLGDTAMYLCATSTRERQYFGPGTRLTVT.

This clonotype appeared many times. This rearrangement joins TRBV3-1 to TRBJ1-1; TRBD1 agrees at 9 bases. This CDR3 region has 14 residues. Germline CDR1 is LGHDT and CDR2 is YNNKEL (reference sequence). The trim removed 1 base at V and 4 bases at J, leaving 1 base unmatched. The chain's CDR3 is CASSQADRGTEAFF. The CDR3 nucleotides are TGTGCCAGCAGCCAAGCGGACAGGGGCACTGAAGCTTTCTTT.

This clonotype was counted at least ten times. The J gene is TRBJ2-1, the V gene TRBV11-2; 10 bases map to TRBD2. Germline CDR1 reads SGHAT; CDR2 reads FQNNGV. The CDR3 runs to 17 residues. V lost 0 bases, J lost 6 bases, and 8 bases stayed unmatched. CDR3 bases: TGTGCCAGCAGCTTAGATATAGCGGGAGGTTCCCCCAATGAGCAGTTCTTC. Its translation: CASSLDIAGGSPNEQFF.

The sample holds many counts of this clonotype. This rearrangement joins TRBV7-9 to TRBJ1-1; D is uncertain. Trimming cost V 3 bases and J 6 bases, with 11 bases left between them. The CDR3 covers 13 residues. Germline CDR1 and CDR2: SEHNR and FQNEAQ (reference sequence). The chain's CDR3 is CASSLTGEAEAFF. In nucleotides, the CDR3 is TGTGCCAGCAGCTTGACGGGAGAGGCTGAAGCTTTCTTT. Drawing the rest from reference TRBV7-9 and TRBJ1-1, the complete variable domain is DTGVSQNPRHKITKRGQNVTFRCDPISEHNRLYWYRQTLGQGPEFLTYFQNEAQLEKSRLLSDRFSAERPKGSFSTLEIQRTEQGDSAMYLCASSLTGEAEAFFGQGTRLTVV.